Shown below are 18 T cell receptor beta chains from a single sample sequenced in a study of OX40 agonist ivuxolimab in advanced cancers. TCRdb's table, derived via immunoSEQ multiplex PCR, lists solely in-frame clones and lacks some. The repertoire has about 110,000 clones, roughly nine tenths of them found once; the top ten carry 0.25% to 0.3%. The specimen was CD4+ or CD8+ T cells sorted from blood, collected in a trial of the OX40 agonist ivuxolimab. These receptors all come from an adult with an advanced solid tumor such as melanoma, head and neck, liver or kidney cancer.

This chain uses TRBV25-1 with TRBJ1-3; no clear D. From germline, CDR1 is MGHDK and CDR2 SYGVNS. The CDR3 totals 13 residues. The V and J ends lost 3 bases and 0 bases respectively, with 3 bases between them. In nucleotides, the CDR3 is TGTGCCAGCAGTGAGTACTCTGGAAACACCATATATTTT. This sequence encodes CASSEYSGNTIYF.

The chain uses TRBV6-5 and TRBJ1-1; D not certain. The V and J ends lost 8 bases and 3 bases respectively, with 7 bases between them. The CDR3 runs 11 residues. Germline CDR1 and CDR2: MNHEY and SVGAGI. The DNA of the CDR3 is TGTGCCAGCCGTAGGGACACTGAAGCTTTCTTT. It translates to CASRRDTEAFF.

The chain combines TRBV5-5 with TRBJ1-1, with 7 bases fitting TRBD1. The V gene's germline CDR1 is SGHKS and CDR2 YYEKEE (reference sequence). CDR3 length: 12 residues. V shed 2 bases and J 11 bases; nucleotides not matched to a gene: 6. Written as DNA, the CDR3 is TGTGCCAGCAGCTTACTGACAGGGAGGGCTTTCTTT. Its translation: CASSLLTGRAFF.

CDR3 sequence (DNA): TGTGCCAGCAGCATACGACTAGCGGGAGCGACCCAGTACTTC. This encodes CASSIRLAGATQYF. This chain links TRBV14 with TRBJ2-5; the match to TRBD2 covers 12 bases. The germline V gene has CDR1 SGHDN and CDR2 FVKESK. This CDR3 spans 14 amino acids. J lost 7 bases, V lost 5 bases, and 5 bases had no gene match.

The chain is built from TRBV7-9 and TRBJ2-1; 7 nucleotides line up with TRBD2. Germline loops: CDR1 SEHNR, CDR2 FQNEAQ (reference sequence). V lost 5 bases and J lost 12; bases outside the gene matches: 19. This CDR3 contains 16 residues. The CDR3 bases are TGTGCCAGCAGCCCCGAGGGAGGGAGGGCCAGAGTGGGGCAGTTCTTC. Amino acid sequence: CASSPEGGRARVGQFF.

The gene calls are TRBV7-2 and TRBJ2-3; possibly TRBD1 for D (5 bases). Trimming stripped 1 base from V and 6 bases from J, with 20 bases between. CDR3 length: 17 residues. CDR1 is SGHTA, CDR2 FQGNSA, per germline. The CDR3 DNA follows: TGTGCCAGCAGCTTAGTTTGGGTTAGGGGTTTTCTCGATACGCAGTATTTT. Translated: CASSLVWVRGFLDTQYF.

The chain joins TRBV19 to TRBJ2-7; D gene ambiguous. Per germline, CDR1 LNHDA and CDR2 SQIVND (reference sequence). V dropped 4 bases and J dropped 3 bases, with 10 bases sitting between them. CDR3 length equals 13 residues. As DNA, the CDR3 is TGTGCCAGTAGTAGCGGACCGAACTACGAGCAGTACTTC. Translation: CASSSGPNYEQYF.

This chain uses TRBV21-1 with TRBJ1-2. TRBV21-1 is described as a pseudogene. The CDR3 is 12 amino acids. In DNA, the CDR3 is TGTGCCAGCAGCTTTAAGGTCTATGGCTACACCTTC. The encoded protein is CASSFKVYGYTF.

The chain employs TRBV4-3 and TRBJ2-1; 7 nucleotides line up with TRBD2. This CDR3 has 16 amino acids. CDR1 and CDR2 from the germline V gene are LGHNA and YSLEER. V dropped 3 bases and J dropped 7; count of bases not matched to a gene: 12. The CDR3 DNA reads as TGCGCCAGCAGCCAGGGGGGACGGGAGGAAAGGAATGAGCAGTTCTTC. Its translation is CASSQGGREERNEQFF.

V gene TRBV4-3 combines with J gene TRBJ1-3; D unclear. Germline V CDR1 and CDR2: LGHNA, YSLEER. V dropped 3 bases and J dropped 9 bases, with 18 bases sitting between them. The CDR3 consists of 15 residues. The CDR3: CASSQMFPAAGTIYF. CDR3 sequence (DNA): TGCGCCAGCAGCCAGATGTTCCCAGCCGCAGGCACCATATATTTT.

The chain carries TRBV7-2 and TRBJ2-7, with 9 bases fitting TRBD2. J gave up 5 bases and V 5 bases, and 10 bases lay outside the gene matches. Germline V lookup: CDR1 SGHTA, CDR2 FQGNSA. The CDR3 has 15 amino acids. The CDR3 DNA sequence: TGTGCCAGCAGCCCTACAAGCGGGGGGATCCACGAGCAGTACTTC. Translation gives CASSPTSGGIHEQYF.

This clone was seen once. V and J are TRBV18 and TRBJ2-6; D remains ambiguous. With 6 bases removed from V and 0 bases from J, the gap between germline ends came to 12 bases. The CDR3 runs 16 residues. Germline V gene sequence: CDR1 KGHSH, CDR2 LQKENI. Written as DNA, the CDR3 is TGTGCCAGCTCGCAAGTTTCCTACTCTGGGGCCAACGTCCTGACTTTC. Amino acid sequence: CASSQVSYSGANVLTF. Using reference TRBV18 and TRBJ2-6 for the parts outside the CDR3, the full variable domain is NAGVMQNPRHLVRRRGQEARLRCSPMKGHSHVYWYRQLPEEGLKFMVYLQKENIIDESGMPKERFSAEFPKEGPSILRIQQVVRGDSAAYFCASSQVSYSGANVLTFGAGSRLTVL.

The gene calls are TRBV6-1 and TRBJ1-3; D is undetermined. Trimming shortened V by 0 bases and J by 9 bases, and 9 bases separated the two germline ends. Per germline, CDR1 MNHNS and CDR2 SASEGT. This CDR3 is built from 13 residues. The CDR3 DNA sequence: TGTGCCAGCAGTGAAGCGACCCGGGGCACCATATATTTT. Translation: CASSEATRGTIYF.

The genes are TRBV30 and TRBJ2-5; a weak D match, TRBD1 (6 bases). Germline assignment: CDR1 GTSNPN and CDR2 SVGIG (reference sequence). V lost 6 bases and J lost 1, with 18 bases in between. CDR3 size: 15 residues. Here the CDR3 DNA reads TGTGCCTGCGATCCTAACAGGGCCCCCCAAGAGACCCAGTACTTC. It is translated as CACDPNRAPQETQYF.

The rearrangement links TRBV9 to TRBJ2-7; 9 nucleotides align to TRBD2. Germline CDR1 and CDR2: SGDLS and YYNGEE. The CDR3 is 15 residues long. The V gene end was trimmed by 1 base and the J gene end by 3 bases; junction bases not matched to a gene: 5. The CDR3 here is CASSVNSGSFYEQYF. In nucleotides, the CDR3 is TGTGCCAGCAGCGTAAATAGCGGGAGTTTCTACGAGCAGTACTTC.

This chain links TRBV7-2 with TRBJ2-2; D uncertain. Between the trimmed V and J ends, which lost 1 base and 8 bases, there was a span of 11 bases. The CDR3 has 14 residues. Germline CDR1 reads SGHTA; CDR2 reads FQGNSA. The CDR3 reads CASSLGPEAGELFF. CDR3 nucleotide sequence: TGTGCCAGCAGCTTAGGCCCAGAAGCGGGGGAGCTGTTTTTT.

The chain recombines TRBV9 with TRBJ2-1; TRBD2 aligns across 7 bases. Germline values: CDR1 SGDLS, CDR2 YYNGEE. CDR3 length: 13 residues. V lost 4 bases and J lost 6; bases outside the gene matches: 4. CDR3 sequence: CASSRWTSNEQFF. DNA for the CDR3: TGTGCCAGCAGCCGATGGACTAGCAATGAGCAGTTCTTC.

The V and J genes are TRBV5-1 and TRBJ2-5; maybe TRBD1 (6 bases). Germline CDR1 is SGHRS and CDR2 is YFSETQ. The CDR3 has 19 amino acids. V lost 1 base and J lost 1, with 23 bases in between. The CDR3 spells CASSLTPPASGTLQETQYF. The CDR3 bases are TGCGCCAGCAGCTTGACCCCCCCGGCCTCCGGGACACTCCAAGAGACCCAGTACTTC.